This entry lists 2 T cell receptor beta chains sequenced from one sample in a study of blood T cell repertoires in COVID-19. Produced via immunoSEQ multiplex PCR; TCRdb's table is partial and in-frame only. The table has fewer than 350,000 clones, approximately 88% seen once; the top ten hold roughly 1.7%. Specimen: peripheral blood. All receptors derive from a woman aged 25 to 39 with COVID-19, enrolled during active disease.

V and J are TRBV6-5 and TRBJ1-6; TRBD1 matches 8 bases. Unmatched junction bases numbered 10, after V lost 5 bases and J lost 10 bases. CDR1 and CDR2 from the germline V gene are MNHEY and SVGAGI. The CDR3 covers 15 residues. In nucleotides, the CDR3 is TGTGCCAGCAGTCCCCCGGACAGGGATACGTCACCCCTCCACTTT. Protein product: CASSPPDRDTSPLHF.

The chain recombines TRBV7-2 with TRBJ1-6, with 8 bases aligning to TRBD1. V shed 6 bases, J shed 8 bases, and the junction held 3 bases outside the gene matches. The germline gives CDR1 SGHTA, CDR2 FQGNSA. The CDR3 spans 13 residues. The CDR3 reads CASRKDRDSPLHF. The CDR3 DNA is TGTGCCAGCAGGAAGGACAGGGATTCACCCCTCCACTTT.